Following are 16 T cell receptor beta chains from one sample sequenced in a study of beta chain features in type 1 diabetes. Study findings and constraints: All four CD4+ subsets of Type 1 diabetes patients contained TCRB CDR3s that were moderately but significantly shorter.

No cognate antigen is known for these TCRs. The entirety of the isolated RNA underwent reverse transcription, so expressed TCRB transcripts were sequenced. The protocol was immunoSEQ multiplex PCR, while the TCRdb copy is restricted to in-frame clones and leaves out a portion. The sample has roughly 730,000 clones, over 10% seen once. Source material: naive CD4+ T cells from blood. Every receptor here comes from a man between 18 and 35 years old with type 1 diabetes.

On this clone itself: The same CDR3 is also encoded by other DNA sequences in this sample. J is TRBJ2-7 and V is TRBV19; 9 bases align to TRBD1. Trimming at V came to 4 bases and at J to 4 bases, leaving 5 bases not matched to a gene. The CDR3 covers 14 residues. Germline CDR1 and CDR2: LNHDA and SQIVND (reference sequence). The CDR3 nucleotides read TGTGCCAGTAGTACGGGACAGGGAGGATACGAGCAGTACTTC. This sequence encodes CASSTGQGGYEQYF.

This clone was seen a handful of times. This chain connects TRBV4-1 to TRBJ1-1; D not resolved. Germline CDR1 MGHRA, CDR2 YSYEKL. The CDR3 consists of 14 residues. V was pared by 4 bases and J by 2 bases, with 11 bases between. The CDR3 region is CASSPADLNTEAFF. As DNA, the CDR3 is TGCGCCAGCAGCCCCGCAGACCTCAACACTGAAGCTTTCTTT.

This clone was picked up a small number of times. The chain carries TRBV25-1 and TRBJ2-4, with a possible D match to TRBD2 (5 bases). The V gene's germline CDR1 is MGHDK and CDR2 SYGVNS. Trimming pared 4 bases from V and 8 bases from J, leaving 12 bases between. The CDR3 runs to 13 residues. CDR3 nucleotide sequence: TGTGCCAGCAGTGGAGGGCGTCCTTACATTCAGTACTTC. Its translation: CASSGGRPYIQYF. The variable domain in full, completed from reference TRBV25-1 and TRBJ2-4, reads EADIYQTPRYLVIGTGKKITLECSQTMGHDKMYWYQQDPGMELHLIHYSYGVNSTEKGDLSSESTVSRIRTEHFPLTLESARPSHTSQYLCASSGGRPYIQYFGAGTRLSVL.

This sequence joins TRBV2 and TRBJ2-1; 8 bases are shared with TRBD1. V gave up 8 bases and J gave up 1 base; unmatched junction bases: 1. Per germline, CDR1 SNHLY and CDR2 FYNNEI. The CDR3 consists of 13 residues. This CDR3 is CASDRGSYNEQFF. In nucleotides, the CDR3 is TGTGCCAGCGACAGGGGTTCCTACAATGAGCAGTTCTTC.

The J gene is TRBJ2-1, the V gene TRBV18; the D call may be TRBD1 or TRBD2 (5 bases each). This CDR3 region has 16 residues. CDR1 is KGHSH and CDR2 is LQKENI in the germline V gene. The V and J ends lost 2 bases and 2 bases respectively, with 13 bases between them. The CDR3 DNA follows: TGTGCCAGCTCACCATTGGGGACGGAAGCCTACAATGAGCAGTTCTTC. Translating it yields CASSPLGTEAYNEQFF.

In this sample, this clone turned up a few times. In DNA, the CDR3 is TGTGCCAGCAGTCCCACTAGTGATCGGAACAATGAGCAGTTCTTC. The encoded protein is CASSPTSDRNNEQFF. V gene TRBV6-6 combines with J gene TRBJ2-1; D is possibly TRBD2 (5 bases). Trimming pared 5 bases from V and 5 bases from J, leaving 16 bases between. Germline lookup yields CDR1 MNHNY and CDR2 SVGAGI (reference sequence). The CDR3 runs to 15 residues.

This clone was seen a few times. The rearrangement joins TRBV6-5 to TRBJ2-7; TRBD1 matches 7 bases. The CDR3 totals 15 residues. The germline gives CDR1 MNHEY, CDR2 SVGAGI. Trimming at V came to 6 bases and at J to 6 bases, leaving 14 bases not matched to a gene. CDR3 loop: CASRESGTVSLEQYF. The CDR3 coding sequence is TGTGCCAGCAGGGAATCCGGGACAGTGTCCCTCGAGCAGTACTTC.

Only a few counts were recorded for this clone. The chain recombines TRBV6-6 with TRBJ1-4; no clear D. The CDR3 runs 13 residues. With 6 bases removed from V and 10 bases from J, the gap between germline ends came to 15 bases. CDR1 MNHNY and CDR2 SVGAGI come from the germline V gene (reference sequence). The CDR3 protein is CASSPPQLVKLFF. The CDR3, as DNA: TGTGCCAGCAGCCCCCCTCAATTAGTAAAACTGTTTTTT.

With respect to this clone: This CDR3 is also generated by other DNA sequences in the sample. The chain's CDR3 is CSVDRGGNTEAFF. In nucleotides, the CDR3 is TGCAGCGTTGATCGTGGTGGTAACACTGAAGCTTTCTTT. The genes are TRBV29-1 and TRBJ1-1; D is uncertain. The V and J ends lost 3 bases and 2 bases respectively, with 10 bases between them. The CDR3 is made up of 13 amino acids. CDR1 SQVTM and CDR2 ANQGSEA come from the germline V gene.

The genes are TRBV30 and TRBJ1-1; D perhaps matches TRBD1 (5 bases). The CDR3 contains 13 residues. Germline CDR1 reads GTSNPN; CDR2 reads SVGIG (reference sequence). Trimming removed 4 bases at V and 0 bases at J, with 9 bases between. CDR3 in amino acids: CAWKEGLNTEAFF. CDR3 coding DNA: TGTGCCTGGAAGGAGGGGCTGAACACTGAAGCTTTCTTT.

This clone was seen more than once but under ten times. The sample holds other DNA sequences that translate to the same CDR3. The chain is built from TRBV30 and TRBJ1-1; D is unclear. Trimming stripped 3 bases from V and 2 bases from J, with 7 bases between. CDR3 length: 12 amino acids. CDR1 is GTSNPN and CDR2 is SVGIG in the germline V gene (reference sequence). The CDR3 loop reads CAWRTINTEAFF. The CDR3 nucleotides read TGTGCCTGGAGGACAATTAACACTGAAGCTTTCTTT.

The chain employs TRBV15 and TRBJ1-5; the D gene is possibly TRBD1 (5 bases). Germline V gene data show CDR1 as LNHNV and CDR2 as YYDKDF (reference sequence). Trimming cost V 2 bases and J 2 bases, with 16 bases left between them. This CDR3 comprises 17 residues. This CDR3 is CATSRSRGRAGNQPQHF. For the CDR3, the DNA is TGTGCCACCAGCAGATCTCGGGGCAGGGCGGGCAATCAGCCCCAGCATTTT.

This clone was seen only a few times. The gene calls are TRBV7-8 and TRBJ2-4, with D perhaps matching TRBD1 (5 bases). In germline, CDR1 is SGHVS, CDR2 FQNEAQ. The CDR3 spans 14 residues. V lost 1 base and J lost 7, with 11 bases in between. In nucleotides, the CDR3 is TGTGCCAGCAGCTTAGTCGAACAGGATAACATTCAGTACTTC. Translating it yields CASSLVEQDNIQYF.

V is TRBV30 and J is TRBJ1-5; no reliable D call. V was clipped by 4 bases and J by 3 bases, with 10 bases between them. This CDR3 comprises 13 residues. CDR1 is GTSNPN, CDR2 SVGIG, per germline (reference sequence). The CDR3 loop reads CAWKGGFNQPQHF. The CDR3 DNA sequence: TGTGCCTGGAAGGGTGGGTTCAATCAGCCCCAGCATTTT. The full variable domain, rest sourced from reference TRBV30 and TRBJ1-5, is SQTIHQWPATLVQPVGSPLSLECTVEGTSNPNLYWYRQAAGRGLQLLFYSVGIGQISSEVPQNLSASRPQDRQFILSSKKLLLSDSGFYLCAWKGGFNQPQHFGDGTRLSIL.

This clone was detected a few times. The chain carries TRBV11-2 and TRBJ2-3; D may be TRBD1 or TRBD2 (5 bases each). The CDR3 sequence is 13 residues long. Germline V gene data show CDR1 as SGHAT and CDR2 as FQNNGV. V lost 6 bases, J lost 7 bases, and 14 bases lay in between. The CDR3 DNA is TGTGCCAGCAGATTGCCGGGGCCGTATACGCAGTATTTT. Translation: CASRLPGPYTQYF. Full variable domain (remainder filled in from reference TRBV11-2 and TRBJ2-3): EAGVAQSPRYKIIEKRQSVAFWCNPISGHATLYWYQQILGQGPKLLIQFQNNGVVDDSQLPKDRFSAERLKGVDSTLKIQPAKLEDSAVYLCASRLPGPYTQYFGPGTRLTVL.

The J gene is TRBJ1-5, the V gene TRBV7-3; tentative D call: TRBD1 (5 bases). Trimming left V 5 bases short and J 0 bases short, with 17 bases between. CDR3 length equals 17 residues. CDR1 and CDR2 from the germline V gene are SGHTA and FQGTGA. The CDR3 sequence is CASSPKWGVHSNQPQHF. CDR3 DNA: TGTGCCAGCAGCCCTAAGTGGGGGGTCCATAGCAATCAGCCCCAGCATTTT.